Listed here is a single TCR beta chain. It lacks a known antigen. No per-base quality is available; no much larger clone lies one base away. The roughly 42 donors, aged about 6 to 95 years, were systemically healthy Caucasian individuals from Russia. Each donor gave approximately 9.3 milliliters of peripheral blood, collected into EDTA-treated Vacutainer tubes. PBMCs were isolated by Ficoll-Paque density-gradient centrifugation, with at least 6 million obtained per sample. Total RNA was extracted from PBMCs with Trizol reagent, with at least 5.5 micrograms obtained per sample. For every donor, flow cytometry on a PBMC aliquot measured the percentage of naive CD45RAhigh/CD27high T cells. The record originates from a study of blood T cells in healthy people across ages (dated by TCRdb to about 2015). As for the study more broadly: In model experiments, roughly one uniquely barcoded TCR beta cDNA molecule per two T cells was captured by template switching. Age-related changes in TCR beta repertoire diversity were measured in the study by deep sequencing normalized with unique cDNA molecular identifiers. The donors were divided into four age groups: young (average approximately 17 years), middle-aged (roughly 40), aged (about 61) and long-lived (around 87). For two donors (one aged 18 to 30 and one aged 80 or older), the study analyzed two additional independent replicas of 1 million unique cDNA reads from the same blood draw.

Libraries were made using 5' RACE. TCRdb names Illumina HiSeq 2500 as the instrument used. The second PCR ran for roughly 7 to 11 cycles and used a J-beta primer mix along with a sample-barcoded 5' primer. A template-switch 5' adaptor carrying 12 random nucleotides introduced a unique molecular identifier onto each TCR beta cDNA molecule. At least 2.5 million CDR3-containing paired-end reads were obtained from each sample. First-strand cDNA synthesis was performed from all RNA using the Mint cDNA synthesis kit, with priming by a TRBC-specific oligonucleotide. Following uracil-DNA glycosylase treatment, a first 18-cycle PCR with universal primers M1SS and BC2_uni_R was performed on all cDNA. Regarding the original processing steps: Each sample was normalized by randomly selecting 1 million high-quality reads, each carrying a distinct molecular identifier. Reads sharing molecular identifiers were discarded rather than binned into consensus sequences. CDR3 identification, clonotype clustering and error correction used MiTCR with a Q25 quality threshold and the strictest error-elimination algorithm. A nonparametric unseen species model with Euler transformation was used to estimate lower-bound total TCR beta diversity. Through fastp at Q25 and MiXCR, TCRdb rebuilt clones from the public reads, retaining in-frame beta chains. A single entry per CDR3 protein holds the most common genes and DNA from its merged rows. Clone size and V and J calls follow TCRdb, not the original study. Within this sample are 750,000 to 950,000 distinct CDR3 sequences, with roughly 25% of them counted one time only. Jointly, the top ten make up about 3% of the sample.

General findings and caveats noted by the study authors: Because profiling used bulk unsorted PBMCs, naive and antigen-experienced compartments could not be compared conclusively. Compared with the aged group, the long-lived group had more naive CD4+ T cells, fewer expanded clones and increased TCR diversity, suggesting age selection. There was a strong correlation between observed TCR beta diversity and the percentage of naive T cells measured by flow cytometry. Observed TCR beta diversity per million T cells fell roughly linearly with age, and a significant reduction was already apparent by age about 36. The CMV infection status of donors was not known, potentially confounding age-related changes in expanded clonotypes. Estimates of total diversity based on one million sequenced T cells were regarded as lower bounds and as underestimates.

CDR1 and CDR2 are read off the germline V gene as MDHEN and SYDVKM. Reading from cysteine to phenylalanine, the CDR3 counts 16 amino acids. Just CDR3 DNA is preserved here, 48 bases in frame from base 1. At the junction V is shortened by 6 bases and J by 6 bases; bases outside the gene matches: 16. The same specimen was also included in a second study, on T cells of mothers and their children. The second study's paper adds: Donors were nine systemically healthy Caucasian individuals: three mothers and their six children. cDNA synthesis consumed the entire amount of extracted RNA, loaded at 1.5 ug RNA in each 15 ul reaction. Sample barcodes and 2-4 random nucleotides were added via the M1S primer in the second PCR. More than 8 million TCR beta CDR3 reads were obtained from each mother, and roughly 3 million reads were obtained from each child. TCR recombination output is similarly shaped by thymic selection in related and unrelated pairs, with a minor effect exerted by inherited differences. Normalized repertoire overlap was always found to be slightly, but never significantly, higher in related mother-child pairs than in unrelated mother-child pairs. No persistent microchimeric T cell clones were detected, at a sensitivity of approximately 100 clones per million clonotypes. To look for features that set related mother-child pairs apart from unrelated individuals, the researchers ran deep NGS to compare the TCR beta repertoires of mothers and children. Mothers averaged 40 +/- 4 years of age and children averaged roughly 11 +/- 4 years. After adapter ligation with NEBNext reagents, the libraries were sequenced on Illumina HiSeq 2000 with 100+100 nt paired-end reads. To prevent cross-contamination, the mother and child libraries were prepared one month apart and sequenced in separate runs. For each donor, somewhere between roughly 450,000 and 2,100,000 distinct TCR beta clonotypes were identified. Naive TCR beta clonotypes were estimated from low-frequency clonotypes matched to each donor's FACS-determined naive share, without sorting.

This receptor was identified in a boy under 18 in good health. Sequenced input: blood. Rearrangement joined TRBV28 to TRBJ2-7, and TRBD2 aligns with 8 junction nucleotides. The CDR3 region reads CASRRGRGLVGVEQYF. The sequenced DNA: TGTGCCAGCAGGCGGGGGAGGGGACTAGTAGGTGTCGAGCAGTACTTC.